The clone carrying this T cell receptor (beta chain) was detected ten times or more. The sample comes from a study of T-cell reconstitution after alpha-beta-depleted transplantation in children. The CDR3 runs to 14 residues. V lost 3 bases to trimming and J lost 7 bases, with 13 bases between them. It was with unique molecular identifiers that the TCRbeta library was prepared. TCRdb recomputed calls from the PCR reads with MiXCR, one row per CDR3 protein. Of over 100,000 distinct CDR3 sequences in the sample, about 9.3% are singletons; the top ten hold around 35%. The genes are TRBV12-3 or TRBV12-4 and TRBJ2-1; D possibly uses TRBD1 or TRBD2 (5 bases each). The source of this sequence is a boy younger than 10 with acute lymphoblastic leukemia, due to receive a stem cell transplant. The material was PBMCs, obtained before TCRalphabeta/CD19-depleted stem cell transplant. CDR3 sequence: CASSFRRWGNEQFF. CDR3 nucleotides: TGTGCCAGCAGTTTTAGGCGGTGGGGGAATGAGCAGTTCTTC.